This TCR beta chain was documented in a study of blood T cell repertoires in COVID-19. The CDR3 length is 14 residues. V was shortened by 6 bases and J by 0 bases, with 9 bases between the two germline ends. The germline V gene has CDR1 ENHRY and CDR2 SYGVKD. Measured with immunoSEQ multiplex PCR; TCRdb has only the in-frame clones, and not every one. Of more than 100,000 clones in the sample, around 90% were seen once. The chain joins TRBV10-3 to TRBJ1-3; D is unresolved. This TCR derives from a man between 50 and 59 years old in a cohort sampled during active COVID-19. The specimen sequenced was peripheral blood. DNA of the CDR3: TGTGCCATCAGACCAGGCCTCTCTGGAAACACCATATATTTT. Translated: CAIRPGLSGNTIYF.